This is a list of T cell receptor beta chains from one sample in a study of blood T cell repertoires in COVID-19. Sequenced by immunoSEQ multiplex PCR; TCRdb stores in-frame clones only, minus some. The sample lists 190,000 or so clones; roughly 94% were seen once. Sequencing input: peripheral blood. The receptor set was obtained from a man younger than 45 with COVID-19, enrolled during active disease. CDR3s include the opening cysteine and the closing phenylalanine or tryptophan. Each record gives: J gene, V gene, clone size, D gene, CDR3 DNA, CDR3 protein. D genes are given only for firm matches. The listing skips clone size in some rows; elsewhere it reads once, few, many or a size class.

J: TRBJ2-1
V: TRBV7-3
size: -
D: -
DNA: TGTGCCAGCAGCTTATCGGCTGCGGCCTACAATGAGCAGTTCTTC
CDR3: CASSLSAAAYNEQFF

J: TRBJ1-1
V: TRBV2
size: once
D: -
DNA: TGTGCCAGCAGTGTCCAGGGAAGTTACACTGAAGCTTTCTTT
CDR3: CASSVQGSYTEAFF

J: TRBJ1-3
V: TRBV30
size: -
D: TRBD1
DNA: TGTGCCTGGAGGAGAGGGGGTAGTGGGGACAGGGGCGCACTAAACACCATATATTTT
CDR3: CAWRRGGSGDRGALNTIYF

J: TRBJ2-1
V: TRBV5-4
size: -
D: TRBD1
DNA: TGTGCCAGCAGCGTGGGACAGGGGGGAAGCTCCTACAATGAGCAGTTCTTC
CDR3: CASSVGQGGSSYNEQFF

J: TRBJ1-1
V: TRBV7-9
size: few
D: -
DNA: TGTGCCAGCAGCCGAGGGTATGAAGCTTTCTTT
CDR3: CASSRGYEAFF

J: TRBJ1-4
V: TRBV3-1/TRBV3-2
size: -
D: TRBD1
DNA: TGTGCCAGCAGCCCGCCGGGACAGGGTAATGAAAAACTGTTTTTT
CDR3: CASSPPGQGNEKLFF

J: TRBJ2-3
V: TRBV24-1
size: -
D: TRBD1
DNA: TGTGCCACCAGTGACCCAAAACAGGGGGCGGGGGATACGCAGTATTTT
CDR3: CATSDPKQGAGDTQYF

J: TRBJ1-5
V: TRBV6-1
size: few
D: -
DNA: TGTGCCAGCAGTGACGGGGATCAGCCCCAGCATTTT
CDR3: CASSDGDQPQHF

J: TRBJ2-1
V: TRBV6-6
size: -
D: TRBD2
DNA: TGTGCCAGCAGTTCTCCACTAGCGGACAATGAGCAGTTCTTC
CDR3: CASSSPLADNEQFF

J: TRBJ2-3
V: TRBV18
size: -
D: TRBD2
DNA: TGTGCCAGCACCCACGCTAGCGGGGGCCTTCGTAGCACAGATACGCAGTATTTT
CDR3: CASTHASGGLRSTDTQYF

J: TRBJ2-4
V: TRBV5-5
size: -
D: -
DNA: TGTGCCAGCAGCTTGTATATAGCCAAAAACATTCAGTACTTC
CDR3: CASSLYIAKNIQYF

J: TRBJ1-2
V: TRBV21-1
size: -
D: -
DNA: TGTGCCAGCAGTCCTTACTATGGCTACACCTTC
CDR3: CASSPYYGYTF

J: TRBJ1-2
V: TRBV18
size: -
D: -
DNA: TGTGCCAGCTCGCCGACAGTGGAAACTAACTATGGCTACACCTTC
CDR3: CASSPTVETNYGYTF

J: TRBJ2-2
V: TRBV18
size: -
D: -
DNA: TGTGCCAGCTCACCACTCAGGGGTAACACCGGGGAGCTGTTTTTT
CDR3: CASSPLRGNTGELFF

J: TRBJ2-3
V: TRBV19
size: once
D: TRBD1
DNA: TGTGCCAGTAGTCCGTCAGGGGGCGCGGATACGCAGTATTTT
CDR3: CASSPSGGADTQYF

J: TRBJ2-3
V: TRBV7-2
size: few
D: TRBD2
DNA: TGTGCCAGCAGCTTAGCTCTATTACTAGCGGGGGGGGCGGATACGCAGTATTTT
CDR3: CASSLALLLAGGADTQYF

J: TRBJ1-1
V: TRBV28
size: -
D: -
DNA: TGTGCCAGCATCCCGACAGGCTCCGAAGCTTTCTTT
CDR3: CASIPTGSEAFF

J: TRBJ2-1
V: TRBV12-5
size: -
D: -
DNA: TGTGCTAGTGGTTTGGCCAGGGGCGGGCAGTTCTTC
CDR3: CASGLARGGQFF

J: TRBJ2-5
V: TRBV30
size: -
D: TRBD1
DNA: TGTGCCTGGAGTGCGGACAGGGAAGGAGAGACCCAGTACTTC
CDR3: CAWSADREGETQYF

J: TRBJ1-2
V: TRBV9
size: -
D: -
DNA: TGTGCCAGCAGCCCACGGACAGAAGCTAACTATGGCTACACCTTC
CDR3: CASSPRTEANYGYTF

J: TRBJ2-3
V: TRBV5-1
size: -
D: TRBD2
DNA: TGCGCCAGCAGCTTGGCCTTAAGCGGGGGAACAGATACGCAGTATTTT
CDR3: CASSLALSGGTDTQYF

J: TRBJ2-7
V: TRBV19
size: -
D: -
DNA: TGTGCCAGTAGTATCTCACAGACAGGCCCGCAGGAGCAGTACTTC
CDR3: CASSISQTGPQEQYF

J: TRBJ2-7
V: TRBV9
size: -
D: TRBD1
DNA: TGTGCCAGCAGCGTAACCGGGACAGGGCCTAACGAGCAGTACTTC
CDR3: CASSVTGTGPNEQYF

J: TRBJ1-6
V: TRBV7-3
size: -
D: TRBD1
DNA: TGTGCCAGCAGCAAAAGGGGACAGGGGGATTCACCCCTCCACTTT
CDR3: CASSKRGQGDSPLHF

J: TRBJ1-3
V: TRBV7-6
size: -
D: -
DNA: TGTGCCAGCAGCCCTCACAGGGAGCTTACTGGAAACACCATATATTTT
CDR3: CASSPHRELTGNTIYF

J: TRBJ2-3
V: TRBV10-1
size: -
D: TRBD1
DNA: TGCGCCAGCAGCCCAGGGACAGCCAGCACAGATACGCAGTATTTT
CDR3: CASSPGTASTDTQYF

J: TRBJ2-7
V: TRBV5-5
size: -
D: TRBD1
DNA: TGTGCCAGCAGCTTGGAACAGGGGAAAAGATACGAGCAGTACTTC
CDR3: CASSLEQGKRYEQYF

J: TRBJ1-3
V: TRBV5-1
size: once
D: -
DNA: TGCGCCAGCAGTGTTTACACTGGAAACACCATATATTTT
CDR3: CASSVYTGNTIYF

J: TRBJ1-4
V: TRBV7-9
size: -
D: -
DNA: TGTGCCAGCAGCTTAGTTACGGTTTGGTTGGAGGAAAAACTGTTTTTT
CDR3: CASSLVTVWLEEKLFF

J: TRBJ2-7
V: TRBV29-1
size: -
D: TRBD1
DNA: TGCAGCGTTGAAGGTAGGACAGGGCCTTCCTACGAGCAGTACTTC
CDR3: CSVEGRTGPSYEQYF

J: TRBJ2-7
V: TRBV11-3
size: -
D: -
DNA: TGTGCCAGCAGCTTAGCGGGGAGGTCCTACGAGCAGTACTTC
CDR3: CASSLAGRSYEQYF

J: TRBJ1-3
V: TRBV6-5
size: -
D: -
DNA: TGTGCCAGCAGTCTTTCCGAGTCGCTTGGAAACACCATATATTTT
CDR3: CASSLSESLGNTIYF

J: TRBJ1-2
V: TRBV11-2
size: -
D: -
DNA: TGTGCCAGCAGCTTCGGGGGTGCTAACTATGGCTACACCTTC
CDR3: CASSFGGANYGYTF

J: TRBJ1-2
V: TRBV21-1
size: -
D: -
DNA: TGTGCCAGCAGCAGGCGGGGGACGAACTATGGCTACACCTTC
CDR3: CASSRRGTNYGYTF

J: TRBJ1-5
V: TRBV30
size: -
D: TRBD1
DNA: TGTGCCTGGAGTGACAGGGGGCGTTCCCAGGGGAGCAATCAGCCCCAGCATTTT
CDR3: CAWSDRGRSQGSNQPQHF

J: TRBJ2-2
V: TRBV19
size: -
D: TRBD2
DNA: TGTGCCAGTAGCGTCAGGCTAGCGGGACTAGCGAACACCGGGGAGCTGTTTTTT
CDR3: CASSVRLAGLANTGELFF

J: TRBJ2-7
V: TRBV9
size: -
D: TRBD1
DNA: TGTGCCAGCAGCCCCCGGACAGGGTCCTACGAGCAGTACTTC
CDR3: CASSPRTGSYEQYF

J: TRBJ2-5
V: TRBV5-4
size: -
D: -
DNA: TGTGCCAGCAGTCCAGGGCCCCTTGTTTCCCAAGAGACCCAGTACTTC
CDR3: CASSPGPLVSQETQYF

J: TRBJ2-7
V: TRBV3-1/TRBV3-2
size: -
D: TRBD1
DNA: TGTGCCAGCAGCCAAGATCGGGACAGACACTTC
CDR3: CASSQDRDRHF

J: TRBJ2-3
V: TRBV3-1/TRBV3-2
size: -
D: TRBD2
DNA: TGTGCCAGCAGCCTGGGTAGCGGGGGGTACACAGATACGCAGTATTTT
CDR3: CASSLGSGGYTDTQYF

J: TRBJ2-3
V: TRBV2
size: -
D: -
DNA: TGTGCCAGCATAGGCGGGGTGAGCACAGATACGCAGTATTTT
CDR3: CASIGGVSTDTQYF